This TCR beta chain was profiled in a study of a mutant IDH1 vaccine in newly diagnosed glioma. Regarding this clone: Its specificity is not known.

The CDR3 is made up of 15 amino acids. The germline V and J ends were trimmed by 4 bases and 2 bases, with 16 bases remaining between them. The germline V gene encodes CDR1 SGHKS and CDR2 YYEKEE (reference sequence). Method: immunoSEQ multiplex PCR; TCRdb's copy keeps in-frame clones and lacks some. The data hold about 52,000 clones, with 91% observed a single time. Regarding time point: week 11, during vaccination. Vaccine doses each comprised 300 ug of mutant IDH1 20-mer peptide, with topical imiquimod. The gene calls are TRBV5-5 and TRBJ2-7, with D tentatively TRBD1 (6 bases). Sequencing was performed on PBMCs, taken from a glioma patient whose treatment included an IDH1 peptide vaccine. The receptor was isolated from a man aged 50-59 years with glioma. The CDR3 sequence is CASSARDTQTYEQYF. CDR3 sequence (DNA): TGTGCCAGCAGCGCCCGGGACACACAAACCTACGAGCAGTACTTC.